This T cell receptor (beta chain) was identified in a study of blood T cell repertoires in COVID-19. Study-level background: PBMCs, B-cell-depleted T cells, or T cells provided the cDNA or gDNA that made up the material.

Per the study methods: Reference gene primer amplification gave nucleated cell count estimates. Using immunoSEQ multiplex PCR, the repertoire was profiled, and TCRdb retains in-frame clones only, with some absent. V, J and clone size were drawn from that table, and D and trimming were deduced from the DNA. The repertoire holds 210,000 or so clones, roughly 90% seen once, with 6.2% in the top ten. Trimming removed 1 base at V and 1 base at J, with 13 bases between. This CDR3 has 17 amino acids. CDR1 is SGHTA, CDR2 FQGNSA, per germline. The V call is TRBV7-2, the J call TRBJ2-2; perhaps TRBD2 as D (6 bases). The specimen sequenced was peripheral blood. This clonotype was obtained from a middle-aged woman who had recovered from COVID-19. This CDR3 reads CASSLVAAEMNTGELFF. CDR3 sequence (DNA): TGTGCCAGCAGCTTAGTAGCGGCGGAGATGAACACCGGGGAGCTGTTTTTT.